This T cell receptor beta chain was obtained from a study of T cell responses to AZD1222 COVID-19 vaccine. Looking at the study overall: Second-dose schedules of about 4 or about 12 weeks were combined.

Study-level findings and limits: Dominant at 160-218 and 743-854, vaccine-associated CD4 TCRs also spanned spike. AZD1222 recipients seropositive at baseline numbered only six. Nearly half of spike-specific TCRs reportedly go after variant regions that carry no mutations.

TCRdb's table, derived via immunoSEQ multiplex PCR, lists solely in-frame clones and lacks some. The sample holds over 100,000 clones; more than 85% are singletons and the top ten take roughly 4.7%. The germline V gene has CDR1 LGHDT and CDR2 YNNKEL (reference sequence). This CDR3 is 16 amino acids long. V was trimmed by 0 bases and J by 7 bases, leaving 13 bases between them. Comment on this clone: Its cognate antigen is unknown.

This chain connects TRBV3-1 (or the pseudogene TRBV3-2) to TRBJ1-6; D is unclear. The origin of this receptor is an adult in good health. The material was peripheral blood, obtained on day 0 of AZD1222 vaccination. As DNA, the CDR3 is TGTGCCAGCAGCCAAGAAACGGGGTGGAAGAATTCACCCCTCCACTTT. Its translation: CASSQETGWKNSPLHF.